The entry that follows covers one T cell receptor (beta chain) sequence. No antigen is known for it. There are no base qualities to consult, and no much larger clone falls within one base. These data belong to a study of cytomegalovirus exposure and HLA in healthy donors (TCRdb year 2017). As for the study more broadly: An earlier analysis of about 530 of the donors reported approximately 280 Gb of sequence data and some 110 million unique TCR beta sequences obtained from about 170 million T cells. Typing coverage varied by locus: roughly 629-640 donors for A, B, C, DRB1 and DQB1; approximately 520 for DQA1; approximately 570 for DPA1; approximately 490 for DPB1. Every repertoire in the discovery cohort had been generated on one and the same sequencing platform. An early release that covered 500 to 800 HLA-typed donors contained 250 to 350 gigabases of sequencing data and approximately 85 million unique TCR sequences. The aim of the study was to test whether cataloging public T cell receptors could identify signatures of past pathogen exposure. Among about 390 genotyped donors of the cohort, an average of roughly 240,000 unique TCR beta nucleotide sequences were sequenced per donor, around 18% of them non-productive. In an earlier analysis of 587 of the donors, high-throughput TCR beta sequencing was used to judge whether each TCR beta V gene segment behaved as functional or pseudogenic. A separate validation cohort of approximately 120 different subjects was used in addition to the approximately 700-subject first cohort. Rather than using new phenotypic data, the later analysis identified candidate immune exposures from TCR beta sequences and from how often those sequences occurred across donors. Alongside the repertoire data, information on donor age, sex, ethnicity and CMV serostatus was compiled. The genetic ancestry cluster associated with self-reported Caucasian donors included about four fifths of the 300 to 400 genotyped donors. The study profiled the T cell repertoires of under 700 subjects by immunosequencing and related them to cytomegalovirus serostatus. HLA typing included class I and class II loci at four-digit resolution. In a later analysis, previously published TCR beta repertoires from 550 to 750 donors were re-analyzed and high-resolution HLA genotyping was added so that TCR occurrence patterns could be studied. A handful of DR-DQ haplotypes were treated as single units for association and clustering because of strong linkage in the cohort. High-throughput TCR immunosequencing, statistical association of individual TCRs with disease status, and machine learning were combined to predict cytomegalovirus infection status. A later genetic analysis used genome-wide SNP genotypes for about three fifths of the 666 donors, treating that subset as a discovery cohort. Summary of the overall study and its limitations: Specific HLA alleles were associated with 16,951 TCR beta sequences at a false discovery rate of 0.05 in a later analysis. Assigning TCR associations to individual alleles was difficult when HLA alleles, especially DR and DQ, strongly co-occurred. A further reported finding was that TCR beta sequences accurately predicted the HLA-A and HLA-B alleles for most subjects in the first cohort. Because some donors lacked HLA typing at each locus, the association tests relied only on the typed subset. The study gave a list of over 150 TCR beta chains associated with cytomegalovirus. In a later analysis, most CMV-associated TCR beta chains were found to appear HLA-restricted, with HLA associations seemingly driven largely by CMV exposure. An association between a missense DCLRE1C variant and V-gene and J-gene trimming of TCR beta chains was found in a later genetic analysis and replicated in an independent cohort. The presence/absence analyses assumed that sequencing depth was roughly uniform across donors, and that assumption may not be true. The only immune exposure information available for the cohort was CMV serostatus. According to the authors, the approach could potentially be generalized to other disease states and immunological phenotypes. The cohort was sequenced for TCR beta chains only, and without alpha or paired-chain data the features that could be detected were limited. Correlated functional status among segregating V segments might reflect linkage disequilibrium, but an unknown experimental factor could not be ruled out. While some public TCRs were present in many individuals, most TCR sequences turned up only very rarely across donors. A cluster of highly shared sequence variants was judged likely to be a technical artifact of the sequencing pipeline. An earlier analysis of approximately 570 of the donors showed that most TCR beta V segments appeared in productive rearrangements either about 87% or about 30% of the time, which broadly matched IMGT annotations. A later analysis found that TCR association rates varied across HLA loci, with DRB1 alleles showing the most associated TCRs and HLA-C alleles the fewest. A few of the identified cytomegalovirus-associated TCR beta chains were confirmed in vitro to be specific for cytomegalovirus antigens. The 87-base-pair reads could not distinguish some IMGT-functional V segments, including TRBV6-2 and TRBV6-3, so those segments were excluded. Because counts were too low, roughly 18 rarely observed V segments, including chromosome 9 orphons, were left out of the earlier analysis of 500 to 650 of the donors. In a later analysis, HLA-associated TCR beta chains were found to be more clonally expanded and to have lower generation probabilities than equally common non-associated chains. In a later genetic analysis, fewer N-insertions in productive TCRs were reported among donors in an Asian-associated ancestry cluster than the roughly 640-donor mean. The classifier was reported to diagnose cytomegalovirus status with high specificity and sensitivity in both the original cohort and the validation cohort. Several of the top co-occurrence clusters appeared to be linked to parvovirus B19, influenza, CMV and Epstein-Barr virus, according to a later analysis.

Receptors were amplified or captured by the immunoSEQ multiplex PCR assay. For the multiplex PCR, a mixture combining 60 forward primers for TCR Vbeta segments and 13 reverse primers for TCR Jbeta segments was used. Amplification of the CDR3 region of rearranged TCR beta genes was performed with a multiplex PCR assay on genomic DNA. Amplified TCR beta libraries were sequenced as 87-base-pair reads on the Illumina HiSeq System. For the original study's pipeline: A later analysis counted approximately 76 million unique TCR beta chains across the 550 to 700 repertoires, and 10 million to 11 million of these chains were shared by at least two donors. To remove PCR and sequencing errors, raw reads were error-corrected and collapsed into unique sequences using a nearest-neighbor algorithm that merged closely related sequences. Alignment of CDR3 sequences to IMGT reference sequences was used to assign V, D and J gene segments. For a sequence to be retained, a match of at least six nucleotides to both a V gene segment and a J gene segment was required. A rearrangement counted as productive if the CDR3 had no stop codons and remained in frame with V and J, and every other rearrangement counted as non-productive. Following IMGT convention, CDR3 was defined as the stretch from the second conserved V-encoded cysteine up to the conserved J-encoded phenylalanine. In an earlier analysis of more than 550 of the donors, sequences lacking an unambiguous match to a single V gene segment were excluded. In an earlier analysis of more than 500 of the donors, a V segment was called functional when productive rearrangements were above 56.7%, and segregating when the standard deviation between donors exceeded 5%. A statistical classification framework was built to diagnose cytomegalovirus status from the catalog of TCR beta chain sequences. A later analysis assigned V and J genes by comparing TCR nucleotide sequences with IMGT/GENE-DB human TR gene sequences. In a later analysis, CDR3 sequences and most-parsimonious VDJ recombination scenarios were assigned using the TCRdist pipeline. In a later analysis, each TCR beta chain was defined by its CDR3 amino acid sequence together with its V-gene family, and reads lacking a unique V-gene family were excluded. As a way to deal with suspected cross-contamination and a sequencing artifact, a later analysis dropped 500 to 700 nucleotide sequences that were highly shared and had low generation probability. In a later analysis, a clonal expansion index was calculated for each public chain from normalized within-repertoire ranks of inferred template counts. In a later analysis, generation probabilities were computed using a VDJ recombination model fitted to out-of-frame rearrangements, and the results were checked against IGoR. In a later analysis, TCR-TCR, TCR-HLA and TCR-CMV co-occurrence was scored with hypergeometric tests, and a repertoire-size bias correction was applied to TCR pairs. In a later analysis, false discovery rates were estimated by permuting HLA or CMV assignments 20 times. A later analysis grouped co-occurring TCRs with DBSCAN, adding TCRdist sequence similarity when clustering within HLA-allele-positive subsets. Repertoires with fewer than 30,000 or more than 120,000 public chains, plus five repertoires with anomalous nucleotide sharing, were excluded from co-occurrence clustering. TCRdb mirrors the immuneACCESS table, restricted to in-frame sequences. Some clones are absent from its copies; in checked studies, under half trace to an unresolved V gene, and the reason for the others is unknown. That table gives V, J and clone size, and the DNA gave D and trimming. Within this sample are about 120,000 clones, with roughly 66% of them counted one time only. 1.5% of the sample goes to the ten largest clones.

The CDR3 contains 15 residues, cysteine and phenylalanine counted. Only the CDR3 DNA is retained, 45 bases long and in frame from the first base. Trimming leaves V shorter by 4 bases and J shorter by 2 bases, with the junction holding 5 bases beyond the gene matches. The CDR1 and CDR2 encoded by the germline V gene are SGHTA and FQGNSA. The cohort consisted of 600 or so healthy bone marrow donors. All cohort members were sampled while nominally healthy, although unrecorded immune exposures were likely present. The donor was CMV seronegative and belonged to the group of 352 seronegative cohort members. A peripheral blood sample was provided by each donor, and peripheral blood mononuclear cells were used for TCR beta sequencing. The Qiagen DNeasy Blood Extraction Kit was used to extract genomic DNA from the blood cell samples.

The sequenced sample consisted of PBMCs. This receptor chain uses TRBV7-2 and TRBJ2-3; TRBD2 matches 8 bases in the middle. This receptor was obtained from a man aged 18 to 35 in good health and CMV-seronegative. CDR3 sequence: CASSSSGGSTDTQYF. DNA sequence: TGTGCCAGCAGCTCGAGCGGGGGTTCCACAGATACGCAGTATTTT.